The 32 T cell receptor beta chains presented below share a single source sample, sequenced in a study of T cells in Graves' hyperthyroidism and ophthalmopathy. The investigators amplified TCR beta CDR3 regions from RNA transcripts. Primed by the HTBI set, a first-round RT-PCR was run on the TCR CDR3. TCRdb ran MiXCR on the multiplex PCR reads and lists one entry per CDR3 protein. The sample yields roughly 500,000 distinct CDR3 sequences, under 60% seen once. What was sequenced was peripheral blood or thyroid tissue (not recorded which). All receptors derive from an adult woman with Graves' disease, either hyperthyroidism or ophthalmopathy (not recorded which).

Many counts were recorded for this clonotype. The chain uses TRBV2 and TRBJ2-5; D gene uncertain. The V gene lost 6 bases and the J gene lost 1 base, with 6 bases spanning the gap. There are 12 residues in the CDR3. Germline values: CDR1 SNHLY, CDR2 FYNNEI. This chain's CDR3 is CASSGSQETQYF. CDR3 bases: TGTGCCAGCAGCGGCTCCCAAGAGACCCAGTACTTC.

Ten or more counts support this clonotype. The chain recombines TRBV24-1 with TRBJ1-1; D gene uncertain. CDR1 and CDR2 from the germline V gene are KGHDR and SFDVKD. The length of the CDR3 is 16 residues. V was clipped by 0 bases and J by 2 bases, with 12 bases between them. The CDR3 sequence is CATSDLNRPRNTEAFF. The CDR3 nucleotides read TGTGCCACCAGTGATTTGAACAGACCTAGAAACACTGAAGCTTTCTTT.

The chain uses TRBV24-1 and TRBJ2-2; D remains unclear. The germline CDR1 and CDR2 sequences are KGHDR and SFDVKD. CDR3 length equals 17 residues. Deletions cut 1 base from V and 2 bases from J, with 13 bases between. CDR3 sequence (DNA): TGTGCCACCAGTGATTTTGAAGGCAGGCCAAACACCGGGGAGCTGTTTTTT. Translated: CATSDFEGRPNTGELFF.

The V call is TRBV29-1, the J call TRBJ1-2; TRBD1 matches 10 bases. V dropped 3 bases and J dropped 6; count of bases not matched to a gene: 10. CDR3 length: 15 amino acids. Germline V gene lookup returns CDR1 SQVTM and CDR2 ANQGSEA. The CDR3: CSVDVGDRGKDGYTF. The DNA for the CDR3 is TGCAGCGTTGATGTAGGGGACAGGGGAAAAGATGGCTACACCTTC.

This clonotype turned up a few times. The CDR3 DNA follows: TGTGCCAGCAGCCAAGACGATAGCACTGAAGCTTTCTTT. Protein sequence: CASSQDDSTEAFF. The V call is TRBV2, the J call TRBJ1-1; D is unclear. Trimming stripped 6 bases from V and 4 bases from J, with 12 bases between. The CDR3 extends over 13 amino acids. The germline V gene encodes CDR1 SNHLY and CDR2 FYNNEI.

This clonotype showed up just once. J is TRBJ2-7 and V is TRBV29-1; 8 nucleotides align to TRBD2. V trimming: 6 bases; J trimming: 13 bases; junction bases outside the gene matches: 11. In germline, CDR1 is SQVTM, CDR2 ANQGSEA. The CDR3 is made up of 11 amino acids. In nucleotides, the CDR3 is TGCAGCGTCGAACTAGCGGAGGCTGTTTACTTC. Amino acids: CSVELAEAVYF.

CDR3 coding DNA: TGTGCCAGCAGTGAACTAGCGGTAGCGAACACCGGGGAGCTGTTTTTT. Translation: CASSELAVANTGELFF. V usage is TRBV6-1 and J usage is TRBJ2-2; TRBD2 matches 7 bases. Per the germline V gene, CDR1 is MNHNS and CDR2 is SASEGT. The CDR3 has 16 amino acids. J was trimmed by 0 bases and V by 2 bases; bases with no gene match: 3.

The CDR3 nucleotides read TGTGCCAGCAGCCGCGAGGGGGGCTCCCACGAAAAACTGTTTTTT. Its protein is CASSREGGSHEKLFF. The chain links TRBV7-3 to TRBJ1-4; maybe TRBD1 (6 bases). V was shortened by 5 bases and J by 8 bases, with 18 bases between the two germline ends. The CDR3 runs 15 residues. Germline V gene lookup returns CDR1 SGHTA and CDR2 FQGTGA.

In its sample, this clonotype was seen many times. V gene TRBV11-2 combines with J gene TRBJ1-1; D remains ambiguous. Germline assignment: CDR1 SGHAT and CDR2 FQNNGV. This CDR3 has 17 amino acids. Trimming removed 0 bases from V and 3 bases from J, with 17 bases in between. CDR3 nucleotide sequence: TGTGCCAGCAGCTTAGATCCAGGCGAGGAATTGGACACTGAAGCTTTCTTT. This sequence encodes CASSLDPGEELDTEAFF.

The V and J genes are TRBV28 and TRBJ1-2, with 7 nucleotides matching TRBD1. The CDR3 length is 14 residues. Germline CDR1 MDHEN, CDR2 SYDVKM. The V segment lost 3 bases and the J segment 4 bases; nucleotides outside the gene matches: 5. The CDR3 DNA reads TGTGCCAGCAGTTTGCACAGGGGAGTCTATGGCTACACCTTC. Protein product: CASSLHRGVYGYTF.

The chain recombines TRBV15 with TRBJ2-7; possibly TRBD2 for D (5 bases). The ends were cut back, 0 bases at V and 4 bases at J, with 13 bases in the middle. This CDR3 comprises 15 residues. CDR1 and CDR2 (germline): LNHNV, YYDKDF (reference sequence). The CDR3 nucleotides read TGTGCCACCAGCAGAGACAGCAGGAGGAAGTACGAGCAGTACTTC. Protein: CATSRDSRRKYEQYF.

This clonotype was recorded many times. The rearrangement uses TRBV2 and TRBJ1-1; D is possibly TRBD1 (5 bases). The CDR3 loop spans 15 amino acids. Trimming shortened V by 4 bases and J by 1 base, and 13 bases separated the two germline ends. Germline lookup yields CDR1 SNHLY and CDR2 FYNNEI. The CDR3 DNA reads as TGTGCCAGCAGTGTTATGGGACCCAGGAACACTGAAGCTTTCTTT. It encodes CASSVMGPRNTEAFF.

Only a few counts were recorded for this clonotype. The chain uses TRBV12-3 or TRBV12-4 and TRBJ2-7, with D unclear. With the DNA end fitting TRBJ2-1 better, the J assignment may be wrong. The CDR3 totals 13 residues. The CDR3: CASSLPMFNEQFF. The DNA of the CDR3 is TGTGCCAGCAGCCTTCCCATGTTCAATGAGCAGTTCTTC.

The chain links TRBV18 to TRBJ1-2; 9 bases are shared with TRBD1. The V segment lost 0 bases and the J segment 2 bases; nucleotides outside the gene matches: 7. Germline CDR1 reads KGHSH; CDR2 reads LQKENI. The CDR3 consists of 17 residues. The CDR3: CASSPPGWDRENYGYTF. DNA for the CDR3: TGTGCCAGCTCACCACCGGGTTGGGACAGGGAAAACTATGGCTACACCTTC.

This clonotype was counted ten times or more. The V gene is TRBV7-9, the J gene TRBJ2-7; D call uncertain. This CDR3 spans 14 amino acids. Germline CDR1 and CDR2: SEHNR and FQNEAQ (reference sequence). Trimming removed 3 bases at V and 6 bases at J, with 15 bases between. The CDR3 reads CASSFNSGFLEQYF. DNA for the CDR3: TGTGCCAGCAGCTTCAACTCCGGATTTCTCGAGCAGTACTTC.

The chain employs TRBV10-3 and TRBJ1-1; D gene uncertain. CDR1 is ENHRY, CDR2 SYGVKD, per germline. Trimming took off 0 bases at V and 3 bases at J, with 8 bases between the two ends. The CDR3 consists of 14 residues. CDR3 residues: CAISESLADTEAFF. The CDR3 DNA is TGTGCCATCAGTGAGTCCTTGGCGGACACTGAAGCTTTCTTT.

This clonotype was counted a single time. The V gene is TRBV29-1, the J gene TRBJ1-1; D ambiguous. V was clipped by 7 bases and J by 3 bases, with 12 bases between them. Per germline, CDR1 SQVTM and CDR2 ANQGSEA. The CDR3 runs 12 residues. CDR3 region: CSGEGSDTEAFF. The CDR3, as DNA: TGCAGCGGGGAGGGTAGTGACACTGAAGCTTTCTTT.

The chain uses TRBV29-1 and TRBJ1-3; 10 nucleotides align to TRBD1. CDR3 length: 14 amino acids. V lost 5 bases to trimming and J lost 0 bases; unmatched junction nucleotides: 1. The V gene's germline CDR1 is SQVTM and CDR2 ANQGSEA. Written as DNA, the CDR3 is TGCAGCGTTCGGACAGGGGGCTCTGGAAACACCATATATTTT. This codes for CSVRTGGSGNTIYF.

This clonotype was seen only a few times. This sequence joins TRBV2 and TRBJ2-7, with a possible D match to TRBD2 (7 bases). Between the trimmed V and J ends, which lost 4 bases and 6 bases, there was a span of 19 bases. Germline assignment: CDR1 SNHLY and CDR2 FYNNEI. CDR3 length equals 15 residues. The DNA for the CDR3 is TGTGCCAGCAGTGCTGGGCGGGGGCCTTTCGGCGAGCAGTACTTC. Its translation: CASSAGRGPFGEQYF.

This clonotype was seen repeatedly, ten times or more. V usage is TRBV6-5 and J usage is TRBJ2-2, with D perhaps being TRBD1 or TRBD2 (5 bases each). CDR1 is MNHEY and CDR2 is SVGAGI in the germline V gene. CDR3 size: 15 residues. Trimming cost V 2 bases and J 6 bases, with 13 bases left between them. The CDR3: CASSYLDGTPGELFF. The CDR3 DNA is TGTGCCAGCAGTTACCTCGACGGGACCCCCGGGGAGCTGTTTTTT.

This clonotype has only a few counts. The chain has TRBV29-1 and TRBJ1-2, with 10 bases that match TRBD1. This CDR3 region has 12 residues. Unmatched junction bases numbered 6, after V lost 6 bases and J lost 8 bases. The germline V gene has CDR1 SQVTM and CDR2 ANQGSEA. CDR3: CSVPRTGGGYTF. The DNA for the CDR3 is TGCAGCGTGCCCCGGACAGGGGGAGGCTACACCTTC.

This clonotype was detected a few times. At one of its ends the junction is not consistent with the germline gene, which may arise from a read error. CDR3 residues: CAISEGDRGGNQPQHF. The CDR3 region has the DNA TGTGCCATCAGTGAAGGGGACAGGGGAGGCAATCAGCCCCAGCATTTT. The V gene is TRBV28, the J gene TRBJ1-5; 10 nucleotides align to TRBD1. Germline V CDR1 and CDR2: MDHEN, SYDVKM. The length of the CDR3 is 16 residues.

This clonotype was seen repeatedly, ten times or more. V is TRBV20-1 and J is TRBJ1-2; D gene ambiguous. With 3 bases removed from V and 4 bases from J, the gap between germline ends came to 6 bases. This CDR3 region has 11 residues. Germline V gives CDR1 DFQATT, CDR2 SNEGSKA (reference sequence). As DNA, the CDR3 is TGCAGTGCTAGGGTGGGCTATGGCTACACCTTC. Translated: CSARVGYGYTF.

This clonotype appeared many times. The chain has TRBV4-2 and TRBJ1-5, with D maybe TRBD1 (6 bases). CDR3 length equals 17 residues. Germline V gene sequence: CDR1 LGHNA, CDR2 YNFKEQ. The ends were cut back, 1 base at V and 0 bases at J, with 13 bases in the middle. The CDR3 is CASSQGSTGLSNQPQHF. The CDR3 region has the DNA TGTGCCAGCAGCCAAGGATCGACAGGCCTTAGCAATCAGCCCCAGCATTTT.

The gene calls are TRBV5-1 and TRBJ2-1; maybe TRBD1 (6 bases). V shed 4 bases and J shed 0 bases, with 11 bases lying between them. Germline values: CDR1 SGHRS, CDR2 YFSETQ. The CDR3 loop spans 15 amino acids. The CDR3, as DNA: TGCGCCAGCAGCATACAAGGGGGCTCCTACAATGAGCAGTTCTTC. The encoded protein is CASSIQGGSYNEQFF.

This chain uses TRBV7-8 with TRBJ1-1; 7 nucleotides agree with TRBD1. V shed 10 bases, J shed 0 bases, and the junction held 5 bases outside the gene matches. The CDR3 has 13 residues. Germline V lookup: CDR1 SGHVS, CDR2 FQNEAQ. The CDR3 bases are TGTGCCACCCAGGGACAGATGAACACTGAAGCTTTCTTT. This sequence encodes CATQGQMNTEAFF. The full variable domain, in which reference TRBV7-8 and TRBJ1-1 provide the parts outside the CDR3, is GAGVSQSPRYKVAKRGQDVALRCDPISGHVSLFWYQQALGQGPEFLTYFQNEAQLDKSGLPSDRFFAERPEGSVSTLKIQRTQQEDSAVYLCATQGQMNTEAFFGQGTRLTVV.

This clonotype was picked up a small number of times. No conserved phenylalanine or tryptophan ends this CDR3, so it is likely a read error. Because the CDR3's place on the DNA is in doubt, the DNA is left out and the CDR3 is given as listed by TCRdb. The chain couples TRBV7-6 to TRBJ2-6. Germline-derived CDR1 and CDR2 are SGHVS and FNYEAQ. The CDR3 contains 8 residues when both ends are counted. The CDR3 here is CASSLMTS.

The sample holds a few counts of this clonotype. The chain recombines TRBV10-3 with TRBJ1-1, with a tentative D call TRBD1 (5 bases). Germline lookup yields CDR1 ENHRY and CDR2 SYGVKD. V lost 0 bases to trimming and J lost 5 bases, with 13 bases between them. The CDR3 runs 15 residues. CDR3 nucleotides: TGTGCCATCAGTGAGTCGGTAGGGGCCGGAACTGAAGCTTTCTTT. Amino acids: CAISESVGAGTEAFF.

On this clonotype itself: Germline is not matched at one junction end, which may reflect a read error. The chain employs TRBV6-1 and TRBJ2-7, with D possibly matching TRBD1 (6 bases). This CDR3 is 14 amino acids long. The germline CDR1 and CDR2 sequences are MNHNS and SASEGT. The CDR3 region has the DNA TGTGCCAGCAGGGACCCCAGGGGCTCCAACGAGCAGTACTTC. It codes for CASRDPRGSNEQYF.

The chain uses TRBV28 and TRBJ2-7; D is undetermined. CDR3 length: 13 amino acids. Per the germline V gene, CDR1 is MDHEN and CDR2 is SYDVKM. The germline V and J ends were trimmed by 7 bases and 3 bases, with 13 bases remaining between them. The CDR3 bases are TGTGCCAGCACCCTGCGCCCCGGCTACGAGCAGTACTTC. Protein product: CASTLRPGYEQYF. The whole variable domain, filled in from reference TRBV28 and TRBJ2-7, reads DVKVTQSSRYLVKRTGEKVFLECVQDMDHENMFWYRQDPGLGLRLIYFSYDVKMKEKGDIPEGYSVSREKKERFSLILESASTNQTSMYLCASTLRPGYEQYFGPGTRLTVT.

The CDR3 loop is CASSPDRVWGYTF. The CDR3 coding sequence is TGTGCCAGCAGTCCTGACAGGGTTTGGGGCTACACCTTC. V and J are TRBV7-9 and TRBJ1-2, with 7 bases matching TRBD1. The CDR3 has 13 residues. The V gene end was trimmed by 6 bases and the J gene end by 8 bases; junction bases not matched to a gene: 9. Per the germline V gene, CDR1 is SEHNR and CDR2 is FQNEAQ (reference sequence). The full variable domain, its missing parts supplied by reference TRBV7-9 and TRBJ1-2, is DTGVSQNPRHKITKRGQNVTFRCDPISEHNRLYWYRQTLGQGPEFLTYFQNEAQLEKSRLLSDRFSAERPKGSFSTLEIQRTEQGDSAMYLCASSPDRVWGYTFGSGTRLTVV.

This clonotype came up a few times. J is TRBJ1-5 and V is TRBV27, with unresolved D. The CDR3 runs 15 residues. V lost 0 bases, J lost 7 bases, and 13 bases lay in between. Germline CDR1 MNHEY, CDR2 SMNVEV (reference sequence). The DNA for the CDR3 is TGTGCCAGCAGTTTATCAGTGGGAAGAAGGCAGCCCCAGCATTTT. This encodes CASSLSVGRRQPQHF.